This TCR beta chain derives from a study of neoadjuvant nivolumab and ipilimumab in lung cancer. General study points: Blood richness before therapy tracked richness in tumors resected after neoadjuvant therapy. TCR receptors were sequenced in few samples.

For this clone: Its antigen is currently unknown.

TCRdb's table, derived via immunoSEQ multiplex PCR, lists solely in-frame clones and lacks some. The data show about 5,300 clones, roughly 89% seen once. This clonotype was sampled from an adult with non-small cell lung cancer. Some clones in this sample may be carry-over from other donors' samples. The sample here was blood, taken after neoadjuvant nivolumab, alone or with ipilimumab, at or shortly before surgery.

CDR3 DNA sequence: TGTGCCAGCAGCCTTATGGGGCAGCTCGCTGGCTACACCTTC. It translates to CASSLMGQLAGYTF. The chain is built from TRBV7-2 and TRBJ1-2, with TRBD1 as a possible D gene (5 bases). CDR3 length equals 14 residues. The V end lost 5 bases, the J end lost 7 bases, and 17 bases lay between the germline ends. CDR1 is SGHTA, CDR2 FQGNSA, per germline.